These T cell receptor beta chains were read from a single sample in a study of patients and donors after allogeneic stem cell transplantation. Via MiXCR, TCRdb re-called the RT-PCR reads, giving one row per CDR3 protein. The sample consists of hundreds of thousands of distinct CDR3 sequences, around 16% of them appearing once. Sequencing was carried out using blood, either unsorted or a sorted T cell fraction (not recorded which). These receptors originate from a human donor who was either an allogeneic HSCT recipient or a stem cell or donor lymphocyte infusion donor (not recorded which). It is not recorded whose cells these are; they may come from a transplant donor. CDR3s include the opening cysteine and the closing phenylalanine or tryptophan. D genes are given only for firm matches. Rows may omit the clone size; those that give it use once, few, many or a size class.

TRBJ2-6,-,few,TRBV12-3/TRBV12-4,13,CASSWTGANVLTF,TGTGCCAGCAGTTGGACCGGGGCCAACGTCCTGACTTTC
TRBJ1-5,-,many,TRBV6-1,15,CASSLYRDSNQPQHF,TGTGCCAGCAGTCTATACAGGGATAGCAATCAGCCCCAGCATTTT
TRBJ1-6,-,few,TRBV6-1,16,CASSTLRGNYNSPLHF,TGTGCCAGCAGTACGCTTCGGGGGAACTATAATTCACCCCTCCACTTT
TRBJ2-5,-,-,TRBV5-1,13,CASSTNSQETQYF,TGCGCCAGCAGCACCAACTCCCAAGAGACCCAGTACTTC
TRBJ2-7,TRBD2,many,TRBV24-1,14,CATSVGGSSYEQYF,TGTGCCACCAGTGTCGGGGGGTCTTCCTACGAGCAGTACTTC
TRBJ1-6,TRBD1,-,TRBV28,16,CASRPQGAAYNSPLHF,TGTGCCAGCAGACCACAGGGGGCAGCCTATAATTCACCCCTCCACTTT
TRBJ1-1,TRBD1,few,TRBV20-1,15,CSASIFPGQGIEAFF,TGCAGTGCTAGCATCTTCCCGGGACAGGGAATTGAAGCTTTCTTT
TRBJ1-4,-,-,TRBV7-9,15,CASSLDSLLNEKLFF,TGTGCCAGCAGCTTAGATAGCCTTCTTAATGAAAAACTGTTTTTT
TRBJ2-6,TRBD1,-,TRBV5-1,18,CASSSGTGVAGGANVLTF,TGCGCCAGCAGCTCCGGGACAGGGGTCGCTGGTGGGGCCAACGTCCTGACTTTC
TRBJ2-3,TRBD2,many,TRBV12-3/TRBV12-4,18,CASSLSGGAGKRTDTQYF,TGTGCCAGCAGTTTATCCGGGGGGGCAGGAAAGAGAACAGATACGCAGTATTTT
TRBJ1-4,-,-,TRBV25-1,16,CASSVVRTEGDEKLFF,TGTGCCAGCAGTGTTGTCCGGACAGAGGGTGATGAAAAACTGTTTTTT
TRBJ2-1,-,few,TRBV11-3,15,CASSLVTGGENEQFF,TGTGCCAGCAGCTTAGTCACCGGAGGGGAGAATGAGCAGTTCTTC
TRBJ2-3,TRBD2,few,TRBV2,16,CASGREALRGADTQYF,TGTGCCAGCGGGCGGGAGGCCCTTAGGGGGGCAGATACGCAGTATTTT
TRBJ1-4,TRBD1,-,TRBV20-1,12,CSARGGQEKLFF,TGCAGTGCTAGAGGGGGACAGGAAAAACTGTTTTTT
TRBJ1-2,-,-,TRBV9,18,CASSVGAGVALINYGYTF,TGTGCCAGCAGCGTAGGTGCAGGGGTCGCCTTGATTAACTATGGCTACACCTTC
TRBJ2-7,-,-,TRBV20-1,11,CSARKSYEQYF,TGCAGTGCTAGAAAAAGCTACGAGCAGTACTTC